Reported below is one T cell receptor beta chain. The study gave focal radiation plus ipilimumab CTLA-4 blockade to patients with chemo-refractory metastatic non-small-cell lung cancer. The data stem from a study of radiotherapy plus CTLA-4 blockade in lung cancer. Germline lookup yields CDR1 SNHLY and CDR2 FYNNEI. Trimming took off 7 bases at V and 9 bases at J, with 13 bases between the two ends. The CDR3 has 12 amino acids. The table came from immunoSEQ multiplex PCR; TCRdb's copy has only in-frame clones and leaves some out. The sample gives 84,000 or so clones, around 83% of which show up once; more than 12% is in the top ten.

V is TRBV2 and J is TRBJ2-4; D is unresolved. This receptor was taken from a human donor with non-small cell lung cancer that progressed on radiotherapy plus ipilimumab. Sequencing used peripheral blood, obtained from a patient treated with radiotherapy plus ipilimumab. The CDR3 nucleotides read TGTGCCAGCAACCGGGCTCTCGGCATTCAGTACTTC. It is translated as CASNRALGIQYF.